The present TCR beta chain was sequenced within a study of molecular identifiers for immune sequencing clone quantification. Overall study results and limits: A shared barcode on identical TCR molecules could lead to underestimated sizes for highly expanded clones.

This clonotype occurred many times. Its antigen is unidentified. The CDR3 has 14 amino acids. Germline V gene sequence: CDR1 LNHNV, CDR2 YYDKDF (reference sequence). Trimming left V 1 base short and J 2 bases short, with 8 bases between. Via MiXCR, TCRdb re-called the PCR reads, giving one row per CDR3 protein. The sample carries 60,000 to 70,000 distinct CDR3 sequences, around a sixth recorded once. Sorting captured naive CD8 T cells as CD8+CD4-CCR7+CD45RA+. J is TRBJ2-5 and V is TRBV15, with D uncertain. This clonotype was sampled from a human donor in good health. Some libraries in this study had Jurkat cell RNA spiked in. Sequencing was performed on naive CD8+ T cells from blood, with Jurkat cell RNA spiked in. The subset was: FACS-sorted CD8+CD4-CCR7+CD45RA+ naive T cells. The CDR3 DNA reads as TGTGCCACCAGCAGAGGTTCCGGACAAGAGACCCAGTACTTC. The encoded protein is CATSRGSGQETQYF.